These 15 T cell receptor beta chains were sequenced from one sample in a study of identical twins. TCRdb used MiXCR to reprocess the 5' RACE reads, holding one entry per CDR3 protein. Altogether about 890,000 distinct CDR3 sequences are present, 10% to 15% being singletons, with the ten largest covering about 1.5%. These sequences were also reported in another study, on yellow fever vaccine responses in identical twins.

The sample was PBMCs. The receptors shown here come from a woman aged 18-30 years in good health.

The chain couples TRBV7-3 to TRBJ2-3; D may be TRBD1 or TRBD2 (5 bases each). Trimming removed 0 bases at V and 4 bases at J, with 14 bases between. Looked up from germline, CDR1 is SGHTA and CDR2 is FQGTGA. The CDR3 runs to 16 residues. The CDR3 bases are TGTGCCAGCAGCTTAACGGGGGTTGGCGCCCCAGATACGCAGTATTTT. It yields the protein CASSLTGVGAPDTQYF.

V and J are TRBV2 and TRBJ2-7; 10 bases align to TRBD2. Looked up from germline, CDR1 is SNHLY and CDR2 is FYNNEI. The CDR3 loop spans 15 amino acids. V was pared by 6 bases and J by 4 bases, with 9 bases of the junction left unmatched. In nucleotides, the CDR3 is TGTGCCAGCAGGGGGACAGCGGGAGGGCGGTACGAGCAGTACTTC. Its translation: CASRGTAGGRYEQYF.

This clonotype was observed many times. The chain joins TRBV10-3 to TRBJ2-7; a weak D match, TRBD2 (7 bases). V shed 3 bases and J shed 4 bases, with 16 bases lying between them. This CDR3 is 15 amino acids long. Germline-derived CDR1 and CDR2 are ENHRY and SYGVKD. CDR3 sequence reads: CAISDPVGGAYEQYF. The DNA for the CDR3 is TGTGCCATCAGTGACCCGGTGGGGGGGGCGTACGAGCAGTACTTC.

The chain links TRBV5-1 to TRBJ2-1, with D perhaps matching TRBD1 (7 bases). The germline V and J ends were trimmed by 0 bases and 4 bases, with 20 bases remaining between them. CDR3 length equals 18 residues. CDR1 and CDR2 (germline): SGHRS, YFSETQ. The CDR3, as DNA: TGCGCCAGCAGCTTGGAGGGGGGACAGACGATCGTTTACAATGAGCAGTTCTTC. Its translation: CASSLEGGQTIVYNEQFF.

This clonotype was seen repeatedly, ten times or more. This chain links TRBV7-9 with TRBJ2-7; 7 positions match TRBD2. CDR3 length: 15 residues. Trimming cost V 1 base and J 0 bases; bases outside gene matches: 3. In germline, CDR1 is SEHNR, CDR2 FQNEAQ (reference sequence). The CDR3 DNA sequence: TGTGCCAGCAGCTTAGAAGCGGGGCCCTCCTACGAGCAGTACTTC. Translation gives CASSLEAGPSYEQYF. Full variable domain (missing parts from reference TRBV7-9 and TRBJ2-7): DTGVSQNPRHKITKRGQNVTFRCDPISEHNRLYWYRQTLGQGPEFLTYFQNEAQLEKSRLLSDRFSAERPKGSFSTLEIQRTEQGDSAMYLCASSLEAGPSYEQYFGPGTRLTVT.

The chain joins TRBV7-9 to TRBJ1-4; possibly TRBD1 for D (5 bases). Trimming pared 2 bases from V and 2 bases from J, leaving 6 bases between. The CDR3 totals 14 residues. Germline V gives CDR1 SEHNR, CDR2 FQNEAQ (reference sequence). CDR3 nucleotides: TGTGCCAGCAGCTTAAAGGGGACTAATGAAAAACTGTTTTTT. Translating gives CASSLKGTNEKLFF.

The chain couples TRBV6-5 to TRBJ2-7; tentatively, D is TRBD1 (5 bases). Trimming removed 2 bases from V and 2 bases from J, with 10 bases in between. This CDR3 has 14 residues. Germline CDR1 MNHEY, CDR2 SVGAGI. This CDR3 is CASSYGAEAYEQYF. The CDR3 bases are TGTGCCAGCAGTTACGGGGCAGAAGCCTACGAGCAGTACTTC.

This clonotype was detected only a few times. The chain carries TRBV10-3 and TRBJ2-5; either TRBD1 or TRBD2 may supply D (6 bases each). Trimming left V 0 bases short and J 4 bases short, with 9 bases between. The length of the CDR3 is 14 residues. The germline gives CDR1 ENHRY, CDR2 SYGVKD. DNA for the CDR3: TGTGCCATCAGTGAGTCGGGGGGCCGAGAGACCCAGTACTTC. Translation: CAISESGGRETQYF.

V is TRBV29-1 and J is TRBJ2-5; TRBD2 aligns across 16 bases. The CDR3 sequence is 19 residues long. The V and J ends lost 6 bases and 4 bases, in that order; junction bases with no gene match: 17. Germline V gene data show CDR1 as SQVTM and CDR2 as ANQGSEA. CDR3 in DNA: TGCAGCGTCGTGGGTTTCCCGGGACTAGCGGGAGGGCCCCGAGAGACCCAGTACTTC. Encoded protein: CSVVGFPGLAGGPRETQYF. The entire variable domain, with the rest obtained from reference TRBV29-1 and TRBJ2-5, is as follows: SAVISQKPSRDICQRGTSLTIQCQVDSQVTMMFWYRQQPGQSLTLIATANQGSEATYESGFVIDKFPISRPNLTFSTLTVSNMSPEDSSIYLCSVVGFPGLAGGPRETQYFGPGTRLLVL.

This clonotype appeared once. V and J are TRBV9 and TRBJ2-5, with a possible D match to TRBD1 (6 bases). Germline V lookup: CDR1 SGDLS, CDR2 YYNGEE. The CDR3 totals 14 residues. Deletions cut 3 bases from V and 2 bases from J, with 11 bases between. The CDR3 spells CASSEGHLQETQYF. The CDR3 DNA is TGTGCCAGCAGCGAGGGACATTTACAAGAGACCCAGTACTTC.

The J gene is TRBJ2-3, the V gene TRBV2; TRBD2 might be the D (5 bases). Germline V gene lookup returns CDR1 SNHLY and CDR2 FYNNEI. This CDR3 contains 15 residues. Trimming left V 6 bases short and J 5 bases short, with 18 bases between. CDR3 bases: TGTGCCAGCAGAGGGTACGAGGGCCGGGGAGATACGCAGTATTTT. This sequence encodes CASRGYEGRGDTQYF.

The chain links TRBV6-2 or TRBV6-3 to TRBJ2-5; 9 bases map to TRBD1. The ends lost 6 bases at V and 3 bases at J; junction bases unmatched: 8. Germline lookup yields CDR1 MNHEY and CDR2 SVGEGT. The CDR3 consists of 15 residues. DNA of the CDR3: TGTGCCAGCAGAATTATCCGGGACAGGGAAGAGACCCAGTACTTC. This translates into CASRIIRDREETQYF.

This clonotype has only a few counts. This sequence joins TRBV20-1 and TRBJ2-5; D unclear. Germline V gene data show CDR1 as DFQATT and CDR2 as SNEGSKA (reference sequence). The V end lost 0 bases, the J end lost 2 bases, and 13 bases lay between the germline ends. The CDR3 loop spans 15 amino acids. CDR3 nucleotide sequence: TGCAGTGCTAGAGATAGTCTAGTTCCACAAGAGACCCAGTACTTC. It is translated as CSARDSLVPQETQYF.

This clonotype was observed at least ten times. The chain has TRBV24-1 and TRBJ2-2; TRBD1 agrees at 7 bases. Unmatched junction bases numbered 5, after V lost 7 bases and J lost 4 bases. Per the germline V gene, CDR1 is KGHDR and CDR2 is SFDVKD. The CDR3 has 14 residues. The CDR3, as DNA: TGTGCCACCAGGACAGGGCGAGGCACCGGGGAGCTGTTTTTT. Translated, it gives CATRTGRGTGELFF.

The chain carries TRBV10-3 and TRBJ1-2, with unresolved D. The germline gives CDR1 ENHRY, CDR2 SYGVKD. V was pared by 6 bases and J by 8 bases, with 10 bases between. CDR3 length: 11 residues. CDR3 DNA: TGTGCCATCAGCGTTGGATCCGGCTACACCTTC. The encoded protein is CAISVGSGYTF.